Listed below are T cell receptor beta chains from one sample, sequenced in a study of patients and donors after allogeneic stem cell transplantation. Using its own MiXCR run on the RT-PCR reads, TCRdb lists one record per CDR3 protein. Here the sample spans approximately 160,000 distinct CDR3 sequences, 30% being singletons. Sequencing input: blood, either unsorted or a sorted T cell fraction (not recorded which). These receptors came from a human donor who was either an allogeneic HSCT recipient or a stem cell or donor lymphocyte infusion donor (not recorded which). It is not recorded whose cells these are; they may come from a transplant donor. Both conserved end residues are part of each CDR3. Fields, in order: clone size, D gene, V gene, J gene, CDR3 protein, CDR3 DNA. D genes are given only for firm matches. Not every row has a clone size; where given, it reads once, few, many or a size class.

clone_size: .; d_call: .; v_call: TRBV6-6; j_call: TRBJ2-5; cdr3_aa: CASSYGTGTGQETQNF; cdr3_nt: TGTGCCAGCAGTTATGGTACTGGGACGGGTCAAGAGACCCAGAACTTC
clone_size: many; d_call: TRBD1; v_call: TRBV6-1; j_call: TRBJ1-1; cdr3_aa: CATHRGMNTEAFF; cdr3_nt: TGTGCCACCCACAGGGGAATGAACACTGAAGCTTTCTTT
clone_size: .; d_call: .; v_call: TRBV11-2; j_call: TRBJ1-1; cdr3_aa: CASSLEGFGRDTEAFF; cdr3_nt: TGTGCCAGCAGCTTAGAAGGTTTCGGGAGGGACACTGAAGCTTTCTTT
clone_size: few; d_call: .; v_call: TRBV27; j_call: TRBJ2-7; cdr3_aa: CASSLDYRSYEQYF; cdr3_nt: TGTGCCAGCAGTTTGGACTACCGCTCCTACGAGCAGTACTTC
clone_size: many; d_call: .; v_call: TRBV7-8; j_call: TRBJ1-5; cdr3_aa: CASSFAATGTSGPQHF; cdr3_nt: TGTGCCAGCAGCTTCGCCGCCACAGGGACCTCTGGGCCCCAGCATTTT
clone_size: .; d_call: .; v_call: TRBV11-2; j_call: TRBJ2-1; cdr3_aa: CASRQSGKTRGNEQFF; cdr3_nt: TGTGCCAGCAGGCAGAGCGGAAAGACCCGGGGCAATGAGCAGTTCTTC
clone_size: .; d_call: .; v_call: TRBV18; j_call: TRBJ2-7; cdr3_aa: CASSAAGTYSYEQYF; cdr3_nt: TGTGCCAGCTCAGCAGCCGGGACTTACTCCTACGAGCAGTACTTC
clone_size: .; d_call: TRBD1; v_call: TRBV5-1; j_call: TRBJ2-7; cdr3_aa: CASSPRQGKAYEQYF; cdr3_nt: TGCGCCAGCAGCCCCAGACAGGGAAAGGCCTACGAGCAGTACTTC
clone_size: few; d_call: .; v_call: TRBV4-3; j_call: TRBJ1-4; cdr3_aa: CASSQVLDRLEKLFF; cdr3_nt: TGCGCCAGCAGCCAAGTCCTCGACAGGCTAGAAAAACTGTTTTTT
clone_size: few; d_call: .; v_call: TRBV4-3; j_call: TRBJ2-1; cdr3_aa: CASSQVIYGSYNEQFF; cdr3_nt: TGCGCCAGCAGCCAAGTCATTTACGGCTCCTACAATGAGCAGTTCTTC
clone_size: .; d_call: .; v_call: TRBV2; j_call: TRBJ2-3; cdr3_aa: CARDSSDTQYF; cdr3_nt: TGTGCCAGGGACAGTTCAGATACGCAGTATTTT
clone_size: .; d_call: .; v_call: TRBV5-1; j_call: TRBJ2-7; cdr3_aa: CASSEGYEQYF; cdr3_nt: TGCGCCAGCAGCGAGGGGTACGAGCAGTACTTC
clone_size: .; d_call: .; v_call: TRBV10-3; j_call: TRBJ2-7; cdr3_aa: CAIGLAGSYEQYF; cdr3_nt: TGTGCCATTGGACTGGCGGGCTCCTACGAGCAGTACTTC
clone_size: .; d_call: .; v_call: TRBV5-1; j_call: TRBJ2-1; cdr3_aa: CASSLADYHNEQFF; cdr3_nt: TGCGCCAGCAGCTTGGCGGACTACCACAATGAGCAGTTCTTC
clone_size: .; d_call: .; v_call: TRBV4-2; j_call: TRBJ2-3; cdr3_aa: CASRFGGTDTQYF; cdr3_nt: TGTGCCAGCAGGTTTGGGGGGACAGATACGCAGTATTTT
clone_size: few; d_call: .; v_call: TRBV25-1; j_call: TRBJ1-6; cdr3_aa: CASSRAYNSPLHF; cdr3_nt: TGTGCCAGCTCCCGGGCCTATAATTCACCCCTCCACTTT
clone_size: .; d_call: .; v_call: TRBV6-5; j_call: TRBJ2-1; cdr3_aa: CASSYFSSYNEQFF; cdr3_nt: TGTGCCAGCAGTTACTTCAGCTCCTACAATGAGCAGTTCTTC
clone_size: few; d_call: .; v_call: TRBV27; j_call: TRBJ2-7; cdr3_aa: CASLNGNPEGYEQYF; cdr3_nt: TGTGCCAGCCTTAATGGGAACCCTGAGGGCTACGAGCAGTACTTC
clone_size: .; d_call: TRBD1; v_call: TRBV5-6; j_call: TRBJ2-7; cdr3_aa: CASSLGTVSEQYF; cdr3_nt: TGTGCCAGCAGCTTAGGGACAGTCTCCGAGCAGTACTTC
clone_size: .; d_call: TRBD2; v_call: TRBV10-3; j_call: TRBJ2-3; cdr3_aa: CAIGGTSGSTDTQYF; cdr3_nt: TGTGCCATCGGCGGGACTAGCGGAAGCACAGATACGCAGTATTTT
clone_size: .; d_call: .; v_call: TRBV2; j_call: TRBJ2-7; cdr3_aa: CASSENRDNEQYF; cdr3_nt: TGTGCCAGCAGTGAAAACAGGGACAACGAGCAGTACTTC
clone_size: few; d_call: TRBD1; v_call: TRBV20-1; j_call: TRBJ2-7; cdr3_aa: CSAYGQGADEQYF; cdr3_nt: TGCAGTGCTTACGGACAGGGGGCTGACGAGCAGTACTTC
clone_size: few; d_call: .; v_call: TRBV5-1; j_call: TRBJ2-1; cdr3_aa: CASSLGFAGANEQFF; cdr3_nt: TGCGCCAGCAGCTTGGGTTTTGCCGGGGCCAATGAGCAGTTCTTC
clone_size: few; d_call: .; v_call: TRBV7-2; j_call: TRBJ2-1; cdr3_aa: CASSLEPARYNEQFF; cdr3_nt: TGTGCCAGCAGCTTAGAACCAGCGCGATACAATGAGCAGTTCTTC
clone_size: few; d_call: .; v_call: TRBV4-3; j_call: TRBJ2-7; cdr3_aa: CASSQDISGSISYEQYF; cdr3_nt: TGCGCCAGCAGCCAAGATATAAGCGGCTCAATCTCCTACGAGCAGTACTTC
clone_size: .; d_call: .; v_call: TRBV5-1; j_call: TRBJ2-3; cdr3_aa: CASSLVWGLADTQYF; cdr3_nt: TGCGCCAGCAGCTTGGTTTGGGGGCTTGCAGATACGCAGTATTTT
clone_size: few; d_call: TRBD1; v_call: TRBV6-5; j_call: TRBJ1-1; cdr3_aa: CASSYSLGGDTEAFF; cdr3_nt: TGTGCCAGCAGTTACTCGCTAGGGGGCGATACTGAAGCTTTCTTT
clone_size: .; d_call: .; v_call: TRBV7-6; j_call: TRBJ1-1; cdr3_aa: CASSRLGAGNTEAFF; cdr3_nt: TGTGCCAGCAGCCGCTTGGGGGCAGGTAACACTGAAGCTTTCTTT
clone_size: .; d_call: TRBD2; v_call: TRBV27; j_call: TRBJ2-1; cdr3_aa: CASTNSGGNEQFF; cdr3_nt: TGTGCCAGCACCAATAGCGGGGGCAATGAGCAGTTCTTC
clone_size: few; d_call: .; v_call: TRBV19; j_call: TRBJ1-2; cdr3_aa: CASFIRGSYTF; cdr3_nt: TGTGCCTCCTTTATTCGGGGGAGCTACACCTTC
clone_size: few; d_call: TRBD2; v_call: TRBV15; j_call: TRBJ2-1; cdr3_aa: CATSTRTSGALYTEQFF; cdr3_nt: TGTGCCACCAGCACCCGGACTAGCGGGGCCTTGTATACTGAGCAGTTCTTC
clone_size: few; d_call: TRBD1; v_call: TRBV28; j_call: TRBJ1-1; cdr3_aa: CASSLPGQGYTEAFF; cdr3_nt: TGTGCCAGCAGTCTACCAGGACAGGGGTACACTGAAGCTTTCTTT
clone_size: few; d_call: .; v_call: TRBV3-1; j_call: TRBJ2-7; cdr3_aa: CASSQAVTTYEQYF; cdr3_nt: TGTGCCAGCAGCCAAGCAGTTACCACCTACGAGCAGTACTTC
clone_size: .; d_call: .; v_call: TRBV3-1; j_call: TRBJ1-5; cdr3_aa: CASSFGAGSNQPQHF; cdr3_nt: TGTGCCAGCAGCTTCGGGGCAGGGAGCAATCAGCCCCAGCATTTT
clone_size: many; d_call: .; v_call: TRBV5-1; j_call: TRBJ1-4; cdr3_aa: CASSLMSTNEKLFF; cdr3_nt: TGCGCCAGCAGCCTCATGTCAACTAATGAAAAACTGTTTTTT
clone_size: .; d_call: TRBD2; v_call: TRBV12-3/TRBV12-4; j_call: TRBJ2-1; cdr3_aa: CASSLSGGSGNNEQFF; cdr3_nt: TGTGCCAGCAGTTTGTCGGGGGGTAGCGGTAACAATGAGCAGTTCTTC
clone_size: once; d_call: TRBD2; v_call: TRBV6-2/TRBV6-3; j_call: TRBJ2-7; cdr3_aa: CASTLRLAAFYEQYF; cdr3_nt: TGTGCCAGCACCCTTCGACTAGCGGCTTTCTACGAGCAGTACTTC
clone_size: .; d_call: .; v_call: TRBV18; j_call: TRBJ1-3; cdr3_aa: CASSATYSNSGNTIYF; cdr3_nt: TGTGCCAGCTCAGCTACCTACAGCAACTCTGGAAACACCATATATTTT
clone_size: .; d_call: .; v_call: TRBV3-1; j_call: TRBJ1-1; cdr3_aa: CASSQGGELAFF; cdr3_nt: TGTGCCAGCAGCCAAGGGGGGGAGTTGGCTTTCTTT
clone_size: .; d_call: .; v_call: TRBV12-3/TRBV12-4; j_call: TRBJ2-3; cdr3_aa: CASSSLQGDTQYF; cdr3_nt: TGTGCCAGCAGTTCCCTCCAAGGAGATACGCAGTATTTT
clone_size: .; d_call: .; v_call: TRBV4-2; j_call: TRBJ1-2; cdr3_aa: CASSQGKAGEIWGYTF; cdr3_nt: TGTGCCAGCAGCCAAGGGAAGGCAGGGGAAATTTGGGGCTACACCTTC
clone_size: .; d_call: TRBD2; v_call: TRBV6-5; j_call: TRBJ2-4; cdr3_aa: CASSYTSGSNIQYF; cdr3_nt: TGTGCCAGCAGTTATACTAGCGGGAGTAACATTCAGTACTTC
clone_size: once; d_call: TRBD2; v_call: TRBV10-3; j_call: TRBJ2-4; cdr3_aa: CAISSSGRAEDIQYF; cdr3_nt: TGTGCCATCAGTTCTAGCGGGAGGGCCGAGGACATTCAGTACTTC
clone_size: .; d_call: TRBD1; v_call: TRBV20-1; j_call: TRBJ1-1; cdr3_aa: CSAEEGAGNTEAFF; cdr3_nt: TGCAGTGCTGAAGAGGGGGCCGGGAACACTGAAGCTTTCTTT
clone_size: .; d_call: .; v_call: TRBV12-3/TRBV12-4; j_call: TRBJ2-3; cdr3_aa: CASSGQSPAQYF; cdr3_nt: TGTGCCAGCAGCGGACAGTCTCCAGCGCAGTATTTT